Below are 30 T cell receptor beta chains sequenced from a single sample in a study of a mutant IDH1 vaccine in newly diagnosed glioma. Time point meaning: baseline, week 1 (first vaccination visit). The treatment is: pre-vaccination baseline after standard-of-care therapy. Using immunoSEQ multiplex PCR, the repertoire was profiled, and TCRdb retains in-frame clones only, with some absent. Of about 50,000 clones listed, roughly 85% were seen once; the top ten hold approximately 2.5%. The sample was PBMCs, taken from a glioma patient treated with radiotherapy, temozolomide or both. All receptors come from a man in his forties with glioma.

J is TRBJ2-1 and V is TRBV18; a possible D gene is TRBD1 (6 bases). This CDR3 has 15 residues. The V gene's germline CDR1 is KGHSH and CDR2 LQKENI. Trimming removed 5 bases at V and 4 bases at J, with 15 bases between. The CDR3 loop reads CASSSGQRQYNEQFF. The CDR3 DNA reads TGTGCCAGCTCAAGCGGACAGCGACAATACAATGAGCAGTTCTTC.

This chain uses TRBV5-4 with TRBJ2-7, with 8 bases identical to TRBD2. This CDR3 contains 16 residues. V was pared by 4 bases and J by 4 bases, with 13 bases of the junction left unmatched. Germline CDR1 is SGHNT and CDR2 is YYREEE (reference sequence). This CDR3 is CASSPSGSAFRYEQYF. Written as DNA, the CDR3 is TGTGCCAGCAGCCCTAGCGGGTCCGCATTTAGATACGAGCAGTACTTC.

The chain employs TRBV7-3 and TRBJ2-2, with 10 bases identical to TRBD2. With V trimmed by 5 bases and J by 7 bases, 10 bases remained unmatched. Germline CDR1 is SGHTA and CDR2 is FQGTGA. This CDR3 contains 16 residues. In DNA form, the CDR3 reads TGTGCCAGCAGCCCTCAAGCGGGAGGGCCGCTCGGGGAGCTGTTTTTT. This translates into CASSPQAGGPLGELFF. Variable domain in full (rest from reference TRBV7-3 and TRBJ2-2): GAGVSQTPSNKVTEKGKYVELRCDPISGHTALYWYRQSLGQGPEFLIYFQGTGAADDSGLPNDRFFAVRPEGSVSTLKIQRTERGDSAVYLCASSPQAGGPLGELFFGEGSRLTVL.

The V and J genes are TRBV7-2 and TRBJ2-2; perhaps TRBD1 as D (5 bases). Per the germline V gene, CDR1 is SGHTA and CDR2 is FQGNSA. With 2 bases removed from V and 6 bases from J, the gap between germline ends came to 10 bases. CDR3 length: 14 amino acids. CDR3: CASSLMQGAGELFF. The CDR3 nucleotides are TGTGCCAGCAGCTTAATGCAGGGCGCCGGGGAGCTGTTTTTT.

This chain links TRBV2 with TRBJ2-2; D ambiguous. The CDR3 contains 14 residues. From germline, CDR1 is SNHLY and CDR2 FYNNEI. V shed 6 bases and J shed 5 bases, with 13 bases lying between them. CDR3 nucleotides: TGTGCCAGCAGCCCCCGGTCGGTTACCGGGGAGCTGTTTTTT. Translating gives CASSPRSVTGELFF. Full variable domain (missing parts from reference TRBV2 and TRBJ2-2): EPEVTQTPSHQVTQMGQEVILRCVPISNHLYFYWYRQILGQKVEFLVSFYNNEISEKSEIFDDQFSVERPDGSNFTLKIRSTKLEDSAMYFCASSPRSVTGELFFGEGSRLTVL.

By share, this clone counts as medium-sized. The gene calls are TRBV10-1 and TRBJ2-7; 7 bases are a match to TRBD2. V was clipped by 6 bases and J by 3 bases; unmatched bases: 11. The CDR3 length is 15 residues. From germline, CDR1 is WNHNN and CDR2 SYGVQD (reference sequence). The CDR3 is CASRPQRDTLYEQYF. Here the CDR3 DNA reads TGCGCCAGCAGACCCCAGCGGGATACCCTCTACGAGCAGTACTTC.

The chain joins TRBV7-9 to TRBJ1-1; D is unclear. Trimming removed 1 base at V and 3 bases at J, with 12 bases between. CDR1 SEHNR and CDR2 FQNEAQ come from the germline V gene (reference sequence). CDR3 size: 15 residues. The CDR3 reads CASSLGASDYTEAFF. The CDR3 coding sequence is TGTGCCAGCAGCTTAGGAGCCAGTGACTACACTGAAGCTTTCTTT.

The chain recombines TRBV7-9 with TRBJ1-5; D is possibly TRBD1 (6 bases). This CDR3 is built from 15 residues. Germline loops: CDR1 SEHNR, CDR2 FQNEAQ (reference sequence). The ends were cut back, 1 base at V and 4 bases at J, with 11 bases in the middle. CDR3 nucleotide sequence: TGTGCCAGCAGCTTAGACGGGGGCCGTAATCAGCCCCAGCATTTT. Amino acid sequence: CASSLDGGRNQPQHF.

The chain links TRBV4-1 to TRBJ1-1, with 9 bases fitting TRBD1. The germline CDR1 and CDR2 sequences are MGHRA and YSYEKL. J was trimmed by 2 bases and V by 4 bases; bases with no gene match: 8. CDR3 length: 16 amino acids. CDR3 region: CASSPSSTGGNTEAFF. As DNA, the CDR3 is TGCGCCAGCAGCCCCTCCTCTACAGGGGGCAACACTGAAGCTTTCTTT.

Only one count was recorded for this clone. The V gene is TRBV11-2, the J gene TRBJ2-7; D gene ambiguous. V dropped 4 bases and J dropped 2 bases, with 9 bases sitting between them. CDR3 length equals 13 residues. In germline, CDR1 is SGHAT, CDR2 FQNNGV. In DNA, the CDR3 is TGTGCCAGCAGCTCGGGTCTCGCCTACGAGCAGTACTTC. Encoded protein: CASSSGLAYEQYF.

The chain joins TRBV7-6 to TRBJ2-1; D not resolved. Deletions cut 1 base from V and 5 bases from J, with 9 bases between. The CDR3 runs to 14 residues. The germline V gene encodes CDR1 SGHVS and CDR2 FNYEAQ. The CDR3 DNA follows: TGTGCCAGCAGCTTAGACTGGACGGACAATGAGCAGTTCTTC. Protein sequence: CASSLDWTDNEQFF.

The chain joins TRBV29-1 to TRBJ2-7; D may be TRBD1 or TRBD2 (5 bases each). CDR3 size: 13 residues. CDR1 SQVTM and CDR2 ANQGSEA come from the germline V gene. DNA for the CDR3: TGCAGATTGATCTGGGACGCCTTATACGAGCAGTACTTC. Residues: CRLIWDALYEQYF.

This clone has only one observation. The chain joins TRBV4-1 to TRBJ2-5; tentative D call: TRBD2 (6 bases). The CDR3 is made up of 15 amino acids. Germline assignment: CDR1 MGHRA and CDR2 YSYEKL. V lost 7 bases and J 5 bases, leaving 20 bases between the germline ends. CDR3 nucleotide sequence: TGCGCCAGCAAAAGCCGGGACTTTCCCGCGGAGACCCAGTACTTC. This codes for CASKSRDFPAETQYF.

This chain connects TRBV5-6 to TRBJ2-1; D gene uncertain. Germline CDR1 and CDR2: SGHDT and YYEEEE. V lost 0 bases and J 3 bases, leaving 10 bases between the germline ends. This CDR3 comprises 15 residues. The CDR3 sequence: CASSLAAEYYNEQFF. CDR3 in DNA: TGTGCCAGCAGCTTGGCCGCGGAATACTACAATGAGCAGTTCTTC.

The chain recombines TRBV28 with TRBJ2-5; D may be TRBD2 (6 bases). CDR1 is MDHEN and CDR2 is SYDVKM in the germline V gene. Deletions cut 3 bases from V and 4 bases from J, with 15 bases between. The length of the CDR3 is 15 residues. The CDR3, as DNA: TGTGCCAGCAGTTTGCTTGGGAGGAGGGGAGAGACCCAGTACTTC. Translation gives CASSLLGRRGETQYF.

This chain connects TRBV5-4 to TRBJ2-4; 7 bases are a match to TRBD2. This CDR3 region has 14 residues. Germline V gene lookup returns CDR1 SGHNT and CDR2 YYREEE (reference sequence). With V trimmed by 3 bases and J by 6 bases, 6 bases remained unmatched. The CDR3 here is CASSSPGEGNIQYF. CDR3 sequence (DNA): TGTGCCAGCAGCTCCCCCGGGGAGGGAAACATTCAGTACTTC.

The chain carries TRBV4-2 and TRBJ2-2; 8 nucleotides align to TRBD2. The CDR3 is 17 residues long. J was trimmed by 5 bases and V by 3 bases; bases with no gene match: 11. Germline loops: CDR1 LGHNA, CDR2 YNFKEQ. The CDR3 sequence: CASSHPTGGAETGELFF. In DNA form, the CDR3 reads TGTGCCAGCAGCCATCCAACGGGGGGGGCGGAGACCGGGGAGCTGTTTTTT.

The chain links TRBV7-2 to TRBJ1-2; 9 nucleotides align to TRBD1. Germline lookup yields CDR1 SGHTA and CDR2 FQGNSA. The V segment lost 5 bases and the J segment 7 bases; nucleotides outside the gene matches: 5. The length of the CDR3 is 13 residues. The CDR3 region is CASSPRQGGGYTF. CDR3 coding DNA: TGTGCCAGCAGCCCACGACAGGGGGGTGGCTACACCTTC.

The chain is built from TRBV15 and TRBJ1-2, with D hard to call. From germline, CDR1 is LNHNV and CDR2 YYDKDF (reference sequence). This CDR3 is 12 amino acids long. V lost 3 bases to trimming and J lost 13 bases, with 15 bases between them. CDR3 in DNA: TGTGCCACCAGCAGGTCCCAGTTGCCAGGCACCTTC. As protein: CATSRSQLPGTF.

The V and J genes are TRBV2 and TRBJ1-5; 10 nucleotides agree with TRBD1. The CDR3 totals 16 residues. Germline CDR1 SNHLY, CDR2 FYNNEI. The junction had 11 bases not matched to a gene; V was cut back by 8 bases and J by 4 bases. DNA of the CDR3: TGTGCCAGCTGGCGGGGACAGGGGTCTACGAATCAGCCCCAGCATTTT. Translating gives CASWRGQGSTNQPQHF.

The chain recombines TRBV5-1 with TRBJ2-1; D not resolved. The CDR3 has 14 residues. CDR1 and CDR2 (germline): SGHRS, YFSETQ. V was pared by 0 bases and J by 7 bases, with 11 bases between. CDR3 amino acids: CASSLGWQQNEQFF. CDR3 coding DNA: TGCGCCAGCAGCTTGGGATGGCAGCAAAATGAGCAGTTCTTC.

The genes are TRBV18 and TRBJ2-7, with D possibly matching TRBD1 (6 bases). Per germline, CDR1 KGHSH and CDR2 LQKENI. The CDR3 runs to 14 residues. Between the trimmed V and J ends, which lost 4 bases and 0 bases, there was a span of 10 bases. CDR3 in amino acids: CASSRQDRSYEQYF. The CDR3 bases are TGTGCCAGCTCACGACAGGATCGCTCCTACGAGCAGTACTTC.

The J gene is TRBJ2-7, the V gene TRBV7-9, with a tentative D call TRBD2 (6 bases). CDR1 SEHNR and CDR2 FQNEAQ come from the germline V gene (reference sequence). The CDR3 is 14 amino acids. The germline V and J ends were trimmed by 4 bases and 4 bases, with 14 bases remaining between them. CDR3 in DNA: TGTGCCAGCAGCTCTACCGGGACTCGTTACGAGCAGTACTTC. Translating it yields CASSSTGTRYEQYF.

The gene calls are TRBV14 and TRBJ1-5; D gene ambiguous. The CDR3 runs to 15 residues. The germline V gene has CDR1 SGHDN and CDR2 FVKESK. Trimming removed 0 bases from V and 6 bases from J, with 12 bases in between. CDR3 region: CASSQDNWSSQPQHF. DNA for the CDR3: TGTGCCAGCAGCCAAGATAATTGGTCGTCTCAGCCCCAGCATTTT. Looking up the rest from reference TRBV14 and TRBJ1-5 gives the full variable domain: EAGVTQFPSHSVIEKGQTVTLRCDPISGHDNLYWYRRVMGKEIKFLLHFVKESKQDESGMPNNRFLAERTGGTYSTLKVQPAELEDSGVYFCASSQDNWSSQPQHFGDGTRLSIL.

This clone has just one count. This chain connects TRBV27 to TRBJ2-7; TRBD2 is a possible D gene (6 bases). The length of the CDR3 is 17 residues. V was pared by 6 bases and J by 0 bases, with 21 bases between. Germline V lookup: CDR1 MNHEY, CDR2 SMNVEV (reference sequence). Here the CDR3 DNA reads TGTGCCAGCAGGCGGAGGGCGGATTCCCCAACCTCCTACGAGCAGTACTTC. It is translated as CASRRRADSPTSYEQYF.

The chain employs TRBV7-8 and TRBJ1-5, with 7 bases that match TRBD1. Germline loops: CDR1 SGHVS, CDR2 FQNEAQ. This CDR3 region has 16 residues. V trimming: 2 bases; J trimming: 4 bases; junction bases outside the gene matches: 8. The CDR3 DNA follows: TGTGCCAGCAGCTTACGTAGCAGGGGGTCGAATCAGCCCCAGCATTTT. As protein: CASSLRSRGSNQPQHF.

V is TRBV5-4 and J is TRBJ2-5; 10 bases match TRBD2. This CDR3 has 14 amino acids. Germline V lookup: CDR1 SGHNT, CDR2 YYREEE (reference sequence). V trimming: 4 bases; J trimming: 5 bases; junction bases outside the gene matches: 5. The CDR3: CASSQRAGGETQYF. CDR3 DNA: TGTGCCAGCAGCCAGAGAGCGGGGGGGGAGACCCAGTACTTC. Looking up the rest from reference TRBV5-4 and TRBJ2-5 gives the full variable domain: ETGVTQSPTHLIKTRGQQVTLRCSSQSGHNTVSWYQQALGQGPQFIFQYYREEENGRGNFPPRFSGLQFPNYSSELNVNALELDDSALYLCASSQRAGGETQYFGPGTRLLVL.

This chain uses TRBV10-1 with TRBJ2-7; no clear D. Per the germline V gene, CDR1 is WNHNN and CDR2 is SYGVQD (reference sequence). This CDR3 is built from 14 residues. V dropped 7 bases and J dropped 0 bases, with 13 bases sitting between them. CDR3 region: CASTNFDTSYEQYF. CDR3 DNA: TGCGCCAGCACTAATTTCGACACCTCCTACGAGCAGTACTTC.

This clone occurred once. The chain employs TRBV18 and TRBJ1-5; D unresolved. Trimming pared 6 bases from V and 1 base from J, leaving 10 bases between. This CDR3 contains 14 residues. Germline CDR1 reads KGHSH; CDR2 reads LQKENI. The CDR3 spells CASSPQVSNQPQHF. The CDR3 region has the DNA TGTGCCAGCTCCCCCCAAGTGAGCAATCAGCCCCAGCATTTT.

The chain joins TRBV6-1 to TRBJ2-1, with D possibly TRBD1 on 5 matching bases. Deletions cut 1 base from V and 5 bases from J, with 6 bases between. Germline lookup yields CDR1 MNHNS and CDR2 SASEGT. The CDR3 is 13 amino acids. The CDR3 DNA follows: TGTGCCAGCAGTGAAGTCAGGGACAATGAGCAGTTCTTC. Protein product: CASSEVRDNEQFF.